What follows are 23 T cell receptor beta chains derived from one specimen sequenced in a study of identical twins. TCRdb redid the calling of the 5' RACE reads with MiXCR, one entry per CDR3 protein. The repertoire holds some 1,700,000 distinct CDR3 sequences, with roughly a third as singletons. The sequencing input was cord blood. The receptor source for this set is a newborn girl in good health.

The V gene is TRBV5-1, the J gene TRBJ2-1, with 8 bases aligning to TRBD2. Gene TRBJ2-7 matches the end of the DNA better, so the J call may be wrong. CDR3 length equals 14 residues. Per the germline V gene, CDR1 is SGHRS and CDR2 is YFSETQ. The CDR3 loop is CASSGGLVLDEQYF. In DNA, the CDR3 is TGCGCCAGCAGCGGGGGACTAGTGCTCGATGAGCAGTACTTC.

Here the CDR3 DNA reads TGCGCCAGCAGCCTCCCTAGCGGTCCCACAGATACGCAGTATTTT. It specifies CASSLPSGPTDTQYF. The gene calls are TRBV5-1 and TRBJ2-3, with TRBD2 matching 7 bases. Germline V gives CDR1 SGHRS, CDR2 YFSETQ. The CDR3 runs to 15 residues. Trimming took 4 bases from V and 2 from J; bases not matched to a gene: 7.

This clonotype has only one observation. V and J are TRBV12-3 or TRBV12-4 and TRBJ1-5; TRBD1 agrees at 9 bases. The V gene end was trimmed by 1 base and the J gene end by 2 bases; junction bases not matched to a gene: 12. The CDR3 covers 19 residues. CDR3 nucleotide sequence: TGTGCCAGCAGTTTAGGCGGACAGGGGAGAGGGTGGGGCAATCAGCCCCAGCATTTT. Translating gives CASSLGGQGRGWGNQPQHF.

This chain links TRBV20-1 with TRBJ1-5; 7 bases line up with TRBD1. Losses at the gene ends were 6 bases for V and 1 base for J; bases not matched to a gene: 6. Germline CDR1 and CDR2: DFQATT and SNEGSKA (reference sequence). The CDR3 runs to 14 residues. This CDR3 reads CSATGQRSNQPQHF. CDR3 nucleotide sequence: TGCAGTGCCACGGGACAGAGAAGCAATCAGCCCCAGCATTTT.

This clonotype came up a few times. This rearrangement joins TRBV14 to TRBJ2-3; TRBD2 agrees at 11 bases. Germline-derived CDR1 and CDR2 are SGHDN and FVKESK. Losses at the gene ends were 6 bases for V and 2 bases for J; bases not matched to a gene: 10. The CDR3 length is 17 residues. CDR3 in DNA: TGTGCCAGCAGTCAAAGGGGACTAGCGGATTACACAGATACGCAGTATTTT. Amino acids: CASSQRGLADYTDTQYF.

V usage is TRBV12-3 or TRBV12-4 and J usage is TRBJ1-5; TRBD1 agrees at 10 bases. The CDR3 sequence is 15 residues long. Trimming took 6 bases from V and 7 from J; bases not matched to a gene: 9. The CDR3 is CASRDDRGLRQPQHF. Here the CDR3 DNA reads TGTGCCAGCAGAGACGACAGGGGGCTTCGGCAGCCCCAGCATTTT.

V gene TRBV7-9 combines with J gene TRBJ1-2, with a possible D match to TRBD1 (6 bases). The CDR3 covers 14 residues. Trimming shortened V by 5 bases and J by 3 bases, and 13 bases separated the two germline ends. CDR1 and CDR2 (germline): SEHNR, FQNEAQ (reference sequence). This CDR3 reads CASSPPRGDYGYTF. CDR3 DNA sequence: TGTGCCAGCAGCCCGCCCAGGGGCGACTATGGCTACACCTTC.

This clonotype has more than one count but fewer than ten. The chain joins TRBV7-2 to TRBJ1-6, with D perhaps matching TRBD1 (5 bases). V lost 1 base and J 7 bases, leaving 11 bases between the germline ends. Germline V gene lookup returns CDR1 SGHTA and CDR2 FQGNSA. CDR3 length equals 15 residues. CDR3 nucleotides: TGTGCCAGCAGCTTAGAGGGACGGAGAAATTCACCCCTCCACTTT. Its protein is CASSLEGRRNSPLHF. Drawing the rest from reference TRBV7-2 and TRBJ1-6, the complete variable domain is GAGVSQSPSNKVTEKGKDVELRCDPISGHTALYWYRQSLGQGLEFLIYFQGNSAPDKSGLPSDRFSAERTGGSVSTLTIQRTQQEDSAVYLCASSLEGRRNSPLHFGNGTRLTVT.

A word on this clonotype: Germline and junction disagree at one end, which may indicate a read error. V is TRBV4-2 and J is TRBJ1-5; D gene ambiguous. Per the germline V gene, CDR1 is LGHNA and CDR2 is YNFKEQ. The CDR3 is made up of 15 amino acids. DNA of the CDR3: TGTGCCAGCAGCCAAGGCCGGTTTAGCAATCATCCCCAGCATTTT. Amino acid sequence: CASSQGRFSNHPQHF.

This clonotype has ten or more counts. This chain links TRBV11-2 with TRBJ2-1; 9 bases fit TRBD2. V shed 4 bases, J shed 1 base, and the junction held 8 bases outside the gene matches. The CDR3 runs 17 residues. Germline lookup yields CDR1 SGHAT and CDR2 FQNNGV. In DNA form, the CDR3 reads TGTGCCAGCAGCTCTTATAGCGGGGGACTTTCCTACAATGAGCAGTTCTTC. Its translation: CASSSYSGGLSYNEQFF.

This chain joins TRBV3-1 and TRBJ2-3; a weak D match, TRBD1 (5 bases). CDR3 length: 18 amino acids. Trimming pared 4 bases from V and 0 bases from J, leaving 20 bases between. Germline loops: CDR1 LGHDT, CDR2 YNNKEL (reference sequence). CDR3 in DNA: TGTGCCAGCAGCCGAGACGTAGGACAATCTTCTAGCACAGATACGCAGTATTTT. Protein sequence: CASSRDVGQSSSTDTQYF.

This clonotype was counted a few times. The J gene is TRBJ2-2, the V gene TRBV25-1; D uncertain. CDR1 is MGHDK and CDR2 is SYGVNS in the germline V gene. The CDR3 is 12 residues long. With 0 bases removed from V and 4 bases from J, the gap between germline ends came to 0 bases. In DNA form, the CDR3 reads TGTGCCAGCAGTGAATACACCGGGGAGCTGTTTTTT. This gives the protein CASSEYTGELFF.

As for this clonotype: Germline is not matched at one junction end, which may reflect a read error. The chain recombines TRBV3-1 with TRBJ2-3; TRBD2 aligns across 11 bases. CDR1 and CDR2 from the germline V gene are LGHDT and YNNKEL (reference sequence). The length of the CDR3 is 16 residues. The CDR3, as DNA: TGTGCCAGCAGCCCTCTAGCGGGGGGCCCGCGAGGTACGAAGTATTTT. The encoded protein is CASSPLAGGPRGTKYF.

The chain joins TRBV12-3 or TRBV12-4 to TRBJ2-3, with D possibly matching TRBD2 (5 bases). CDR3 length: 16 amino acids. V was pared by 5 bases and J by 4 bases, with 19 bases between. The CDR3 nucleotides read TGTGCCAGCAGTCCTCGTTTGGTAGCGCGGGCAGATACGCAGTATTTT. Protein sequence: CASSPRLVARADTQYF.

The chain couples TRBV20-1 to TRBJ2-1; D is tentatively TRBD1 or TRBD2 (5 bases each). V lost 1 base and J 5 bases, leaving 12 bases between the germline ends. The CDR3 contains 14 residues. CDR1 and CDR2 (germline): DFQATT, SNEGSKA (reference sequence). The CDR3 is CSARGWDVDNEQFF. The DNA of the CDR3 is TGCAGTGCTAGAGGGTGGGACGTAGACAATGAGCAGTTCTTC.

The chain links TRBV21-1 to TRBJ1-2; the table's D call of TRBD1 was not tested on the DNA. TRBV21-1 is a pseudogene segment. The CDR3 sequence is 17 residues long. The CDR3 region has the DNA TGTGCCAGCAGCCATAGGGGGTGTGGGTGGTTTAACTATGGCTACACCTTC. Translating it yields CASSHRGCGWFNYGYTF.

The rearrangement uses TRBV2 and TRBJ1-4; D might be TRBD1 (6 bases). V lost 1 base to trimming and J lost 7 bases, with 16 bases between them. Germline V gene lookup returns CDR1 SNHLY and CDR2 FYNNEI. The CDR3 contains 16 residues. CDR3: CASSEGLGGLGEKLFF. The CDR3 nucleotides are TGTGCCAGCAGTGAAGGCCTGGGGGGCCTAGGTGAAAAACTGTTTTTT.

J is TRBJ1-2 and V is TRBV6-1; 12 nucleotides agree with TRBD1. CDR1 is MNHNS, CDR2 SASEGT, per germline. The length of the CDR3 is 16 residues. The V and J ends lost 6 bases and 7 bases, in that order; junction bases with no gene match: 12. The CDR3 here is CASSPLRPGQGAGYTF. For the CDR3, the DNA is TGTGCCAGCAGCCCCCTCCGACCGGGACAGGGGGCTGGCTACACCTTC.

This clonotype was seen only a few times. The chain couples TRBV27 to TRBJ1-1; the D gene is possibly TRBD1 (6 bases). Germline V gene data show CDR1 as MNHEY and CDR2 as SMNVEV (reference sequence). The CDR3 totals 16 residues. Between the trimmed V and J ends, which lost 1 base and 1 base, there was a span of 13 bases. Here the CDR3 DNA reads TGTGCCAGCAGTTTATTCCCCGACAGGCCGAACACTGAAGCTTTCTTT. Protein: CASSLFPDRPNTEAFF.

This clonotype has only a few counts. The chain is built from TRBV6-1 and TRBJ1-4; D uncertain. V was clipped by 6 bases and J by 8 bases, with 16 bases between them. The CDR3 has 14 amino acids. The germline V gene has CDR1 MNHNS and CDR2 SASEGT. As DNA, the CDR3 is TGTGCCAGCAGGGGGAGAGGGTGGGAAGAAAAACTGTTTTTT. Amino acid sequence: CASRGRGWEEKLFF.

This clonotype was counted a few times. The V call is TRBV12-3 or TRBV12-4, the J call TRBJ2-2; tentatively, D is TRBD2 (6 bases). Trimming pared 6 bases from V and 7 bases from J, leaving 18 bases between. The CDR3 contains 15 residues. Here the CDR3 reads CASSHPTASDGELFF. The CDR3 DNA reads TGTGCCAGCAGCCATCCCACCGCTAGCGACGGGGAGCTGTTTTTT.

This clonotype was seen more than once but under ten times. This rearrangement joins TRBV12-3 or TRBV12-4 to TRBJ2-7, with 8 nucleotides matching TRBD2. The CDR3 consists of 15 residues. V lost 3 bases, J lost 8 bases, and 12 bases stayed unmatched. As DNA, the CDR3 is TGTGCCAGCAGTTTCCAGCGGGGGCGGGCTCCCCAGCAGTACTTC. The encoded protein is CASSFQRGRAPQQYF.

This clonotype was seen only a few times. CDR3 sequence reads: CASLGTSSYNEQFF. In DNA form, the CDR3 reads TGTGCCAGCTTGGGGACTAGCAGCTACAATGAGCAGTTCTTC. The V and J genes are TRBV5-5 and TRBJ2-1; the match to TRBD2 covers 9 bases. CDR3 length: 14 residues. V shed 7 bases, J shed 3 bases, and the junction held 5 bases outside the gene matches. The germline V gene has CDR1 SGHKS and CDR2 YYEKEE (reference sequence).